This is a list of T cell receptor beta chains from one sample in a study of blood T cell repertoires in COVID-19. Sequencing was performed with immunoSEQ multiplex PCR; in TCRdb, only in-frame clones are kept and a portion is missing. The sample lists around 100,000 clones; roughly 84% were seen once. Sequenced input: peripheral blood. The receptors originated from a man aged 65 to 85 with active or convalescent COVID-19. Each CDR3 is given with its conserved first and last residue. The D gene is left open where the match is weak. Clone size, where shown, is once, few, many, or a class for clones that have expanded.

TRBJ2-7 | TRBV5-1 | once | . | CASSLGGTYEQYF | TGCGCCAGCAGCTTAGGGGGTACCTACGAGCAGTACTTC
TRBJ1-6 | TRBV7-3 | . | . | CASSLTENSPLHF | TGTGCCAGCAGCTTAACAGAGAATTCACCCCTCCACTTT
TRBJ1-4 | TRBV2 | . | . | CASTERGTNEKLFF | TGTGCCAGCACCGAAAGGGGAACTAATGAAAAACTGTTTTTT
TRBJ1-1 | TRBV7-2 | . | TRBD1 | CASSLAWGQGSEAFF | TGTGCCAGCAGCTTAGCTTGGGGACAGGGGTCTGAAGCTTTCTTT
TRBJ1-6 | TRBV3-1/TRBV3-2 | . | . | CASSPFSGNSPLHF | TGTGCCAGCAGTCCTTTTTCGGGGAATTCACCCCTCCACTTT
TRBJ2-3 | TRBV7-3 | . | . | CASSLNGGTAPRDTQYF | TGTGCCAGCAGTCTAAACGGGGGAACAGCACCTCGGGATACGCAGTATTTT
TRBJ2-7 | TRBV5-8 | . | TRBD1 | CASSLLHRGLAWNEQYF | TGTGCCAGCAGCCTACTCCACAGGGGGCTAGCTTGGAACGAGCAGTACTTC
TRBJ1-1 | TRBV29-1 | few | TRBD1 | CSVHRGSEAFF | TGCAGCGTTCACAGGGGCTCTGAAGCTTTCTTT
TRBJ1-4 | TRBV4-2 | . | TRBD1 | CASSQERSGGHEKLFF | TGTGCCAGCAGCCAAGAAAGGTCAGGGGGCCATGAAAAACTGTTTTTT
TRBJ1-2 | TRBV30 | once | . | CAWSVFHPRGTGGYTF | TGTGCCTGGAGTGTTTTCCATCCCCGAGGCACCGGTGGCTACACCTTC
TRBJ2-1 | TRBV21-1 | . | . | CASSKGDRYNEQFF | TGTGCCAGCAGCAAAGGAGACAGGTACAATGAGCAGTTCTTC
TRBJ2-5 | TRBV25-1 | . | . | CASSGWAGQETQYF | TGTGCCAGCAGTGGGTGGGCGGGCCAAGAGACCCAGTACTTC
TRBJ2-1 | TRBV2 | . | . | CASMAGPFLGNEQFF | TGTGCCAGCATGGCAGGGCCTTTCTTGGGCAATGAGCAGTTCTTC
TRBJ2-3 | TRBV5-1 | . | . | CASSLGQVTDTQYF | TGCGCCAGCAGCTTGGGACAGGTCACAGATACGCAGTATTTT